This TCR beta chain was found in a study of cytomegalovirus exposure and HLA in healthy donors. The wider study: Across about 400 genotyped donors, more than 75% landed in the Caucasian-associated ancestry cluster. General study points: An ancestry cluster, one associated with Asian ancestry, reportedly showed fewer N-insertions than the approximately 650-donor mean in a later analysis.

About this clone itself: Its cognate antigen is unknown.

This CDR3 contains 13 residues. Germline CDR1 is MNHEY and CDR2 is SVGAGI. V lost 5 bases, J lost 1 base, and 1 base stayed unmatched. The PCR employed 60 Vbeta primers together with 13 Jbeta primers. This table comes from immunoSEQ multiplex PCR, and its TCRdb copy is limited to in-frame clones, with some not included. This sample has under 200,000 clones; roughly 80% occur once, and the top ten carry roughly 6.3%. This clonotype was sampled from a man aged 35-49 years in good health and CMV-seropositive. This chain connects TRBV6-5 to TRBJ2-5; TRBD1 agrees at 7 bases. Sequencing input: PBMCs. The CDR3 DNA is TGTGCCAGCAGTGACAGGGTCCAAGAGACCCAGTACTTC. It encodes CASSDRVQETQYF.